The entry that follows covers one T cell receptor (beta chain) sequence. Its target is not known. Amplification of TCR alpha and beta CDR3 regions from RNA used iRepertoire nested multiplex PCR. TCRdb reprocessed the multiplex PCR reads with MiXCR, giving one entry per CDR3 protein. The data hold about 130,000 distinct CDR3 sequences, with under 25% observed a single time. These data originate in a study of glioma-infiltrating T cells. Study outcomes and limitations: Non-neoplastic patients had below-expected tissue-blood divergence, while all gliomas exceeded expectation.

Germline CDR1 MDHEN, CDR2 SYDVKM. Germline trimming cut 5 bases from V and 7 bases from J; bases unmatched to any gene: 10. CDR3 length: 15 amino acids. The sequencing sample was made of glioma tissue, nonneoplastic brain tissue, or PBMCs (not recorded which). The receptor was isolated from a human donor with low-grade glioma or glioblastoma, undergoing nonglioma brain surgery, or in good health (not recorded which). J is TRBJ1-4 and V is TRBV28, with 7 bases lining up with TRBD1. The CDR3 DNA follows: TGTGCCAGCAGTCCCCCGACAGGGTCCGTTGAAAAACTGTTTTTT. Encoded protein: CASSPPTGSVEKLFF.